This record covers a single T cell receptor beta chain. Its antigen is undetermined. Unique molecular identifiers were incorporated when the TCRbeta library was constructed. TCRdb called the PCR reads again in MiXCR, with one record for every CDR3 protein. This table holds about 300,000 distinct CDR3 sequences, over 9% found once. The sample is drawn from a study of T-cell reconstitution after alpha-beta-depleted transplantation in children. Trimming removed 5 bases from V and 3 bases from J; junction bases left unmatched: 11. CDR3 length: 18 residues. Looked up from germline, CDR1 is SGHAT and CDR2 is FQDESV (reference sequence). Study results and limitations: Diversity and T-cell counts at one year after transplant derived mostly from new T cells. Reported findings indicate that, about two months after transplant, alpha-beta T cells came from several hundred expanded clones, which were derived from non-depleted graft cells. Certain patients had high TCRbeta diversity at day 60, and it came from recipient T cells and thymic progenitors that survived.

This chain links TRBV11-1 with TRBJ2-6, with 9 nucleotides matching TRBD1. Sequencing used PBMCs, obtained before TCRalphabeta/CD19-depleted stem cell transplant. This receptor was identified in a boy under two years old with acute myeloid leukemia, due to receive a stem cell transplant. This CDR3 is CASSGPGQGVGGANVLTF. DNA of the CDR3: TGTGCCAGCAGCGGACCGGGACAGGGTGTCGGTGGGGCCAACGTCCTGACTTTC.